The rows below give T cell receptor beta chains drawn from one sample of a study of T cell responses to AZD1222 COVID-19 vaccine. Assay: immunoSEQ multiplex PCR; the TCRdb copy retains only in-frame clones and omits some. The table lists about 120,000 clones, about 89% of them singletons. The source material was peripheral blood, sampled on day 0 of AZD1222 vaccination. The source of these receptors is an adult in good health. Both conserved end residues are part of each CDR3. D genes are given only for firm matches. For some rows the clone size is stated as once, few or many, or as a class when expanded; others skip it.

>TRBD1|TRBV6-5|-|TRBJ1-1
TGTGCCAGCACCCTGACAGGGATGAACACTGAAGCTTTCTTT
CASTLTGMNTEAFF
>TRBD1|TRBV12-3/TRBV12-4|-|TRBJ1-2
TGTGCCAGCAGCCGGACAGGGGATTATGGCTACACCTTC
CASSRTGDYGYTF
>-|TRBV7-3|-|TRBJ2-1
TGTGCCAGCAGCTTAGAACGGAATGAGCAGTTCTTC
CASSLERNEQFF
>-|TRBV9|-|TRBJ2-2
TGTGCCAGCAGCGTGGGGGCTAGCGGCGGGGAGCTGTTTTTT
CASSVGASGGELFF
>-|TRBV30|-|TRBJ2-2
TGTGCCTCCGAACGACCTTGGGGGGAGCTGTTTTTT
CASERPWGELFF
>TRBD1|TRBV6-5|-|TRBJ1-1
TGTGCCAGCAACACAGGGGTAGGAACTGAAGCTTTCTTT
CASNTGVGTEAFF
>-|TRBV6-1|-|TRBJ2-3
TGTGCCAGCAGTGAGGGTACAGGCTATCCCACAGATACGCAGTATTTT
CASSEGTGYPTDTQYF
>-|TRBV5-6|-|TRBJ1-1
TGTGCCAGCAGCTTGGTCGGGACCCAGGCTTTCTTT
CASSLVGTQAFF
>-|TRBV18|once|TRBJ1-6
TGTGCCAGCTCACGGAACAGGGCTAATTCACCCCTCCACTTT
CASSRNRANSPLHF
>-|TRBV10-2|-|TRBJ2-3
TGCGCCAGCATCGACAGGGAGGGTGCAGATACGCAGTATTTT
CASIDREGADTQYF
>-|TRBV19|-|TRBJ1-5
TGTGCCAGTAGTATATCCGGGCCTGGCAATAATCAGCCCCAGCATTTT
CASSISGPGNNQPQHF
>TRBD1|TRBV6-5|-|TRBJ1-6
TGTGCCAGCAGTTACTCCGGGACAGGGAGTTATTCACCCCTCCACTTT
CASSYSGTGSYSPLHF
>TRBD1|TRBV15|-|TRBJ1-2
TGTGCCACCATAATGGACAGGGGATCCCATGGCTACACCTTC
CATIMDRGSHGYTF
>TRBD1|TRBV10-1|-|TRBJ1-4
TGCGCCGACAGGGACAGGCTCCGTAATGAAAAACTGTTTTTT
CADRDRLRNEKLFF
>-|TRBV4-1|-|TRBJ1-2
TGCGCCAGCAGCCCGCCGGGATATTATGGCTACACCTTC
CASSPPGYYGYTF
>-|TRBV28|-|TRBJ2-5
TGTGCCAGCAGCCTGTTAAAAGAGACCCAGTACTTC
CASSLLKETQYF
>-|TRBV11-1|-|TRBJ1-2
TGTGCCAGCAGCCCCAGCGGTAAAGACTATGGCTACACCTTC
CASSPSGKDYGYTF
>-|TRBV21-1|few|TRBJ1-5
TGTGCCAGCAGCAAAGATTACCGGACAGTGAATCAGCCCCAGCATTTT
CASSKDYRTVNQPQHF
>-|TRBV19|-|TRBJ2-1
TGTGCCAGCTTAAACGGGGGCCTGGGCAATGAGCAGTTCTTC
CASLNGGLGNEQFF
>-|TRBV5-6|-|TRBJ1-6
TGTGCCAGCAGCCTGGGGACATTCCATAATTCACCCCTCCACTTT
CASSLGTFHNSPLHF
>-|TRBV18|-|TRBJ1-2
TGTGCCAGCTCATCAGGCGTCGACTATGGCTACACCTTC
CASSSGVDYGYTF
>-|TRBV5-4|-|TRBJ2-7
TGTGCCAGCAGCTTACACTCTTCCTACGAGCAGTACTTC
CASSLHSSYEQYF
>-|TRBV5-5|-|TRBJ1-1
TGTGCCAGCAGCTTGATGAACACTGAAGCTTTCTTT
CASSLMNTEAFF
>-|TRBV9|-|TRBJ2-2
TGTGCCAGCAGCCGAGAAGGGGGGGTCCCCGGGGAGCTGTTTTTT
CASSREGGVPGELFF
>-|TRBV18|once|TRBJ1-2
TGTGCCAGCTCACCACTACAGGCGACTAACTATGGCTACACCTTC
CASSPLQATNYGYTF
>-|TRBV5-1|-|TRBJ1-3
TGCGCCAGCAGCTTGGTCGGTGGGATCGCTGGAAACACCATATATTTT
CASSLVGGIAGNTIYF
>-|TRBV5-1|once|TRBJ1-5
TGCGCCAGCAGCTTGCAGTCAGGTCAGCCCCAGCATTTT
CASSLQSGQPQHF
>-|TRBV15|-|TRBJ1-1
TGTGCCACCAGCAGAGATCTGGGAGGGACTGAAGCTTTCTTT
CATSRDLGGTEAFF
>-|TRBV12-3/TRBV12-4|-|TRBJ2-7
TGTGCCAGCAGCCGCTCGGGGGCGCAGTACTTC
CASSRSGAQYF
>-|TRBV12-3/TRBV12-4|few|TRBJ1-5
TGTGCCAGCAGTTGGCAGGGTGATCAGCCCCAGCATTTT
CASSWQGDQPQHF
>-|TRBV10-3|-|TRBJ1-2
TGTGCCATCAGTGATACAGGGTTAGGAAGTGGCTACACCTTC
CAISDTGLGSGYTF
>-|TRBV5-1|-|TRBJ1-1
TGCGCCAGCAGCTTGTATGGGGGCACTGAAGCTTTCTTT
CASSLYGGTEAFF
>-|TRBV7-8|-|TRBJ2-7
TGTGCCAGCAGCTTAAGAGACAGCTACGAGCAGTACTTC
CASSLRDSYEQYF
>-|TRBV5-1|few|TRBJ2-1
TGCGCCAGCAGCTTGTTCCAGGGCAGGATCAATGAGCAGTTCTTC
CASSLFQGRINEQFF
>TRBD2|TRBV5-1|-|TRBJ2-3
TGCGCCAGCAGCTTGTTTGGAGCGGGAGGGGCAGATACGCAGTATTTT
CASSLFGAGGADTQYF
>-|TRBV2|-|TRBJ1-5
TGTGCCAGCAGTGAAATGTTGGCAGTTAGCAATCAGCCCCAGCATTTT
CASSEMLAVSNQPQHF
>TRBD1|TRBV6-6|-|TRBJ1-4
TGTGCCAGCAGTTACTCACAGGGGCTGAATGAAAAACTGTTTTTT
CASSYSQGLNEKLFF
>TRBD1|TRBV27|-|TRBJ1-1
TGTGCCAGCCATTCCCTAATTATGACAGGGACCATGGTAGGGAACACTGAAGCTTTCTTT
CASHSLIMTGTMVGNTEAFF
>TRBD1|TRBV6-5|once|TRBJ1-3
TGTGCCAGCACCGCAGCGGGACAGTCGCGGAACACCATATATTTT
CASTAAGQSRNTIYF
>-|TRBV28|-|TRBJ1-1
TGTGCCAGCAGTCGATCAGGGAAGAACACTGAAGCTTTCTTT
CASSRSGKNTEAFF
>-|TRBV30|-|TRBJ1-1
TGTGCCTGGAGTGTACTAATGGGACGTACTGAAGCTTTCTTT
CAWSVLMGRTEAFF